This TCR beta chain derives from a study of blood T cells in healthy people across ages. Study at large: Using template switching, researchers captured about one barcoded beta molecule for each two T cells.

The V gene lost 6 bases and the J gene lost 3 bases, with 15 bases spanning the gap. The CDR3 is 14 residues long. CDR1 is SNHLY and CDR2 is FYNNEI in the germline V gene. The second PCR ran 7 to 11 cycles with a sample-barcoded 5' primer and J-beta primers. TCRdb independently ran MiXCR on the 5' RACE reads; one entry per CDR3 protein. The data show roughly 700,000 distinct CDR3 sequences, 45% to 50% seen once. Comment on this clonotype: Its specificity is not known.

Findings and limits, study-wide: The long-lived group displayed more naive CD4+ cells, plus higher diversity, than the aged donors did.

V is TRBV2 and J is TRBJ2-7; tentatively, D is TRBD1 (6 bases). The specimen was blood. This TCR was recovered from a woman in her sixties in good health. The DNA of the CDR3 is TGTGCCAGCAGCACAGACAGGCACGACTACGAGCAGTACTTC. This encodes CASSTDRHDYEQYF.